This paragraph reports one T cell receptor (beta chain). Clones were read by immunoSEQ multiplex PCR, and TCRdb kept only the in-frame ones, dropping some. The sample consists of about 480,000 clones, 85% to 90% of them appearing once. Symptom resolution, clearance, or two negative PCRs marked donors in Cohort 3 as recovered. The data were obtained in a study of blood T cell repertoires in COVID-19. This CDR3 region has 16 residues. Germline CDR1 reads SGHNT; CDR2 reads YYREEE (reference sequence). V gave up 1 base and J gave up 5 bases; unmatched junction bases: 6. The sequencing sample was made of PBMCs or T cells enriched from blood (not recorded which). The sequence derives from a woman in her 40s who had recovered from COVID-19. The rearrangement uses TRBV5-4 and TRBJ1-4; 9 bases align to TRBD1. The CDR3 loop is CASSLNGGQGNEKLFF. The CDR3 DNA sequence: TGTGCCAGCAGCTTGAATGGGGGACAGGGAAATGAAAAACTGTTTTTT.